These T cell receptor beta chains were read from a single sample in a study of T cell repertoires in cytomegalovirus infection. No antigens are known for them. One entry per CDR3 protein, called by TCRdb with MiXCR from the reads. Seen here are about 920,000 distinct CDR3 sequences, around 31% observed once, and the top ten hold more than 13%. The sample here was cultured CD8+ T cells from PBMCs, taken from culture after CMV antigen stimulation. All receptors derive from a human donor in good health (CMV status not recorded). Some clones in this sample may be carry-over from other donors' samples. The CDR3 runs from the conserved cysteine through the conserved F or W. The D gene is left open where the match is weak. For some rows the clone size is stated as once, few or many, or as a class when expanded; others skip it.

V,D,J,size,DNA,CDR3
TRBV6-2/TRBV6-3,NA,TRBJ1-4,NA,TGTGCCAGCAGTTGGACATTGACTAATGAAAAACTGTTTTTT,CASSWTLTNEKLFF
TRBV12-3/TRBV12-4,TRBD2,TRBJ2-5,NA,TGTGCCAGCATCATAGCGGGGGGACAAGAGACCCAGTACTTC,CASIIAGGQETQYF
TRBV7-6,NA,TRBJ1-5,once,TGTGCCAGCAGCCCATCCTGGGGTCAGCCCCAGCATTTT,CASSPSWGQPQHF
TRBV6-1,NA,TRBJ2-7,NA,TGTGCCAGCAGTGAAGCTCAGATTCTTCCGAGCTCCTACGAGCAGTACTTC,CASSEAQILPSSYEQYF
TRBV4-1,NA,TRBJ2-3,NA,TGCGCCAGCAGCCAATTTGGGCTAGCTGGGCCAGATACGCAGTATTTT,CASSQFGLAGPDTQYF
TRBV6-1,NA,TRBJ2-1,NA,TGTGCCGGGAGTGGACACCCCTCCTACAATGAGCAGTTCTTC,CAGSGHPSYNEQFF
TRBV7-4,TRBD1,TRBJ2-7,few,TGTGCCAGCAGCTTAGCGCAGACAGGGACCTACGAGCAGTACTTC,CASSLAQTGTYEQYF
TRBV29-1,NA,TRBJ1-3,few,TGCAGCGTCGTGGGTGTGCGGGGAAACACCATATATTTT,CSVVGVRGNTIYF
TRBV27,NA,TRBJ1-4,NA,TGTGCCAGCAGTTTTGTCTACGCAACTAATGAAAAACTGTTTTTT,CASSFVYATNEKLFF
TRBV3-1,TRBD1,TRBJ2-2,NA,TGTGCCAGCAGCCAAGTAGGGACCCGACAGGGACCCGGGGAGCTGTTTTTT,CASSQVGTRQGPGELFF
TRBV27,TRBD2,TRBJ2-3,NA,TGTGCCAGCAGTATGGGACTAGCGGGGGCTAGCACAGATACGCAGTATTTT,CASSMGLAGASTDTQYF
TRBV27,NA,TRBJ1-2,NA,TGTGCCAGCGGTATAGAAGGGGCGGTGTATGGCTACACCTTC,CASGIEGAVYGYTF
TRBV7-9,NA,TRBJ1-2,few,TGTGCCAGCAGCTTGCGGACAGCTAACTATGGCTACACCTTC,CASSLRTANYGYTF
TRBV10-2,NA,TRBJ2-7,NA,TGCGCCAGCAGTGAGGGGACGGAGGCCCCCTACGAGCAGTACTTC,CASSEGTEAPYEQYF
TRBV7-8,NA,TRBJ2-1,NA,TGTGCCAGCAGCTTAGGGGGGGCCAGTGACAATGAGCAGTTCTTC,CASSLGGASDNEQFF
TRBV28,NA,TRBJ1-6,NA,TGTGCCAGCAGTACCCCCGGTGACTCGGTAGATAATTCACCCCTCCACTTT,CASSTPGDSVDNSPLHF
TRBV11-3,NA,TRBJ1-3,NA,TGTGCCAGCAGCATCGGAGGGTTTTATGGAAACACCATATATTTT,CASSIGGFYGNTIYF
TRBV12-3/TRBV12-4,NA,TRBJ2-3,NA,TGTGCCAGCACCGCTCCTGGGACACCCCAAGATACGCAGTATTTT,CASTAPGTPQDTQYF
TRBV7-6,NA,TRBJ2-3,NA,TGTGCCAGCAGCCCCCGGCAGTCATATACGCAGTATTTT,CASSPRQSYTQYF
TRBV19,NA,TRBJ1-5,few,TGTGCCAGTAATTATAGGAGGGGAGAGCAGCCCCAGCATTTT,CASNYRRGEQPQHF
TRBV2,NA,TRBJ1-2,few,TGTGCCACCCCAAGGGTCCGTGCCTATGGCTACACCTTC,CATPRVRAYGYTF
TRBV10-3,NA,TRBJ1-2,NA,TGTGCCATCACCTCGAGAACCCATTCTAACTATGGCTACACCTTC,CAITSRTHSNYGYTF
TRBV6-6,NA,TRBJ1-4,few,TGTGCCAGCAGTGAGTTCCTTGGGGGGCGAAAAGAAAAACTGTTTTTT,CASSEFLGGRKEKLFF
TRBV2,TRBD1,TRBJ1-5,NA,TGTGCCAGCAATCACCGGGACAGGGGAGGGCAGCCCCAGCATTTT,CASNHRDRGGQPQHF
TRBV7-6,NA,TRBJ1-3,NA,TGTGCCAGCGGGATGGAGGGGCCAGGCACCATATATTTT,CASGMEGPGTIYF
TRBV19,NA,TRBJ2-5,few,TGTGCCAGAGTCTATCGGGAGACCCAGTACTTC,CARVYRETQYF
TRBV19,NA,TRBJ1-2,few,TGTGCCAGTAGTATATATGGCAGTTCAGCGACTGGTGATGGCTACACCTTC,CASSIYGSSATGDGYTF
TRBV6-5,NA,TRBJ1-5,many,TGTGCCAGCAGCTTATCCCTAGCGCAGCCCCAGCATTTT,CASSLSLAQPQHF
TRBV6-2/TRBV6-3,TRBD2,TRBJ2-3,NA,TGTGCCAGCAGCACGCGGGGGGTGTGGACAGATACGCAGTATTTT,CASSTRGVWTDTQYF
TRBV5-6,NA,TRBJ1-6,NA,TGTGCCAGCAGCTTGTTGAGGGTGACAAGTAATTCACCCCTCCACTTT,CASSLLRVTSNSPLHF
TRBV11-3,NA,TRBJ2-1,NA,TGTGCCAGCAGCTCTTGGGACTCCTACAATGAGCAGTTCTTC,CASSSWDSYNEQFF
TRBV12-3/TRBV12-4,NA,TRBJ1-1,many,TGTGCCAGCAGTCCAAGAACAGGTATGAGCACTGAAGCTTTCTTT,CASSPRTGMSTEAFF
TRBV7-6,NA,TRBJ2-5,many,TGTGCCAGCAGCTTCAGGGAGTACCAAGAGACCCAGTACTTC,CASSFREYQETQYF
TRBV27,TRBD1,TRBJ1-6,few,TGTGCCAGCAGTGTTGGGACAGGGTTCTCACCCCTCCACTTT,CASSVGTGFSPLHF
TRBV19,NA,TRBJ1-1,NA,TGTGCCAGTAGTATAGGACCCCCGGCTTTCTTT,CASSIGPPAFF
TRBV11-1,NA,TRBJ2-3,NA,TGTGCCAGCAGCTTAGAGGGGATGTGGGGGACAGATACGCAGTATTTT,CASSLEGMWGTDTQYF
TRBV2,NA,TRBJ2-7,NA,TGTGCCAGCAGTGTCATTACCTACGAGCAGTACTTC,CASSVITYEQYF
TRBV6-2/TRBV6-3,NA,TRBJ2-1,few,TGTGCCAGCAGTTACAAAGCGACAGTGTACAATGAGCAGTTCTTC,CASSYKATVYNEQFF
TRBV5-1,TRBD1,TRBJ1-5,NA,TGCGCCAGCAGCTTGGAAGGGACAGCTCAGCCCCAGCATTTT,CASSLEGTAQPQHF
TRBV19,NA,TRBJ1-1,NA,TGTGCCAGTAGTAAGACCATCCGTGGGGAAGCTTTCTTT,CASSKTIRGEAFF
TRBV7-9,NA,TRBJ1-2,many,TGTGCCAGCAGCTTAGGGACAACACCCTATGGCTACACCTTC,CASSLGTTPYGYTF
TRBV11-2,TRBD1,TRBJ1-1,few,TGTGCCAGCAGCGGCTCCGGGACAGTTGAAGCTTTCTTT,CASSGSGTVEAFF
TRBV19,NA,TRBJ1-1,NA,TGTGCCAGCCACAGCGGGAACACTGAAGCTTTCTTT,CASHSGNTEAFF
TRBV6-8,NA,TRBJ2-1,NA,TGTGCCAGCAGTTACCCCGGGTACAATGAGCAGTTCTTC,CASSYPGYNEQFF
TRBV24-1,NA,TRBJ1-5,NA,TGTGCCACCAGTGATTTGAGTAGCAATCAGCCCCAGCATTTT,CATSDLSSNQPQHF
TRBV6-6,NA,TRBJ1-3,few,TGTGCCAGCAGTTACTCTGGGGCGGAAGGAAACACCATATATTTT,CASSYSGAEGNTIYF
TRBV6-6,TRBD1,TRBJ2-7,NA,TGTGGGGCCGGGACAGGGATCTACGAGCAGTACTTC,CGAGTGIYEQYF
TRBV7-2,NA,TRBJ2-1,many,TGTGCCAGCAGCTTAGCGGGGGGCACCTACAATGAGCAGTTCTTC,CASSLAGGTYNEQFF
TRBV15,NA,TRBJ2-7,few,TGTGCCACCAGCAGAGCGGCGCAGAGCTCCTACGAGCAGTACTTC,CATSRAAQSSYEQYF
TRBV12-3/TRBV12-4,NA,TRBJ1-5,few,TGTGCCAGCAGTTTATCTGGGCAGGGAGGCCAGCCCCAGCATTTT,CASSLSGQGGQPQHF
TRBV13,TRBD1,TRBJ2-2,NA,TGTGCCAGCAGCTTAGTTTCAGGGGGTCGCGGCGGGGAGCTGTTTTTT,CASSLVSGGRGGELFF
TRBV20-1,NA,TRBJ1-2,few,TGCAGTGCCGTCCCGGCGTACTATGGCTACACCTTC,CSAVPAYYGYTF
TRBV12-3/TRBV12-4,NA,TRBJ2-5,few,TGTGCCAGCAGTCCTTGGACAGGGAGGGTTGAGACCCAGTACTTC,CASSPWTGRVETQYF
TRBV6-1,TRBD1,TRBJ2-3,many,TGTGCCAGCCAACAAGACAGGGCTAGCACAGATACGCAGTATTTT,CASQQDRASTDTQYF
TRBV19,TRBD1,TRBJ2-2,NA,TGTGCCACCCTACAGGGGAATCGGATCACCGGGGAGCTGTTTTTT,CATLQGNRITGELFF
TRBV5-6,NA,TRBJ2-2,NA,TGTGCCAGCAGCTTTTTGGCCCACAGGTGGAACACCGGGGAGCTGGTTTTT,CASSFLAHRWNTGELVF
TRBV27,NA,TRBJ2-6,few,TGTGCCAGCACCTTTGGATCTGGGGCCAACGTCCTGACTTTC,CASTFGSGANVLTF
TRBV7-8,TRBD2,TRBJ2-7,many,TGTGCCAGCAGAATACTAGCGGGGCCTTCTCCCAACGAGCAGTACTTC,CASRILAGPSPNEQYF